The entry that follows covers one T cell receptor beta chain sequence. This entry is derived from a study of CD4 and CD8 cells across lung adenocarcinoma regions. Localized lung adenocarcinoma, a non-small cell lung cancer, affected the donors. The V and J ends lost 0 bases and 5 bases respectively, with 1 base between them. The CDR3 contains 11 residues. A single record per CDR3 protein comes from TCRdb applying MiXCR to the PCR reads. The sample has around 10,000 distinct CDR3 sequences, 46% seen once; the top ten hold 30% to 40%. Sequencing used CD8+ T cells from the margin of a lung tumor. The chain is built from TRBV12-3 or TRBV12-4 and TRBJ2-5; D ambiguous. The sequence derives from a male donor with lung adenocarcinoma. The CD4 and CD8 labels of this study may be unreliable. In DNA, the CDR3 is TGTGCCAGCAGTTTAGCCGAGACCCAGTACTTC. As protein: CASSLAETQYF.